The present TCR beta chain was sequenced within a study of graft-versus-host responses after intestinal transplantation. The CDR3 totals 15 residues. Trimming left V 0 bases short and J 4 bases short, with 10 bases between. CDR1 and CDR2 (germline): SGHRS, YFSETQ. Using immunoSEQ multiplex PCR, the repertoire was profiled, and TCRdb retains in-frame clones only, with some absent. The sample has 50,000 to 55,000 clones, more than 80% seen once. Points on this clone: What it recognizes is unknown.

The V gene is TRBV5-1, the J gene TRBJ1-4, with TRBD1 as a possible D gene (5 bases). The TCR was taken from a human donor who was the organ donor for an intestinal transplant. Specimen: unstimulated CD4+ T cells sorted from spleen or lymph node cells, collected before transplant. Here the CDR3 reads CASSLDAGFNEKLFF. CDR3 DNA: TGCGCCAGCAGCTTGGATGCAGGGTTTAATGAAAAACTGTTTTTT.